Sequencing of this TCR beta chain was carried out in a study of shared clonotypes between healthy human individuals. Here immunoSEQ multiplex PCR was the method, and the copy in TCRdb shows in-frame clones only, minus some. This table holds 550,000 to 700,000 clones, around 78% found once. This clone was recorded once. Its antigen is as yet unknown. The CDR3 extends over 14 amino acids. Trimming removed 4 bases at V and 2 bases at J, with 11 bases between. Germline CDR1 and CDR2: KGHSH and LQKENI. Study-level findings and limits: Clonotype sharing among donors, it was expected, would be affected by sequencing depth.

This receptor was taken from a woman aged 25-40 years in good health. Sequencing was carried out using memory CD4+ T cells sorted from blood. Noted subset: CD45RA-negative fraction. The chain combines TRBV18 with TRBJ1-2; D not certain. In DNA form, the CDR3 reads TGTGCCAGCTCACGAGACAACTCCAACTATGGCTACACCTTC. Translated: CASSRDNSNYGYTF.